The following is a TCR beta chain sequence with its context. The antigen remains unidentified. The data were produced by immunoSEQ multiplex PCR, yet TCRdb's version contains in-frame clones alone and is incomplete. The sample shows 2 million to 2.5 million clones, approximately 93% of them seen only once. V was clipped by 1 base and J by 5 bases, with 8 bases between them. This CDR3 region has 14 residues. CDR1 SGHAT and CDR2 FQNNGV come from the germline V gene. The data originate from a study of shared clonotypes between healthy human individuals. Study outcomes and limitations: It was only blood that was sampled, and tissue repertoires likely differ. At large depth, rarefaction still showed sorted-subset sequencing to be incomplete.

The sample was naive CD4+ T cells from PBMCs. Subset of the sample: CD45RA+ positively selected. This sequence joins TRBV11-2 and TRBJ2-2, with no clear D. The receptor's source is a man between 18 and 29 years old in good health. Some clones in this sample may be carry-over from other donors' samples. The CDR3: CASSLGTATGELFF. Here the CDR3 DNA reads TGTGCCAGCAGCTTAGGGACGGCTACCGGGGAGCTGTTTTTT.